The 8 T cell receptor beta chains given below trace back to one sample, sequenced in a study of cytomegalovirus exposure and HLA in healthy donors. The PCR made use of 60 Vbeta and 13 Jbeta primers. TCRdb keeps only in-frame clones here, not all; method: immunoSEQ multiplex PCR. This table holds fewer than 200,000 clones, 81% found once. Sequenced sample: PBMCs. Every receptor here comes from a woman aged 18-35 years in good health and CMV-seropositive.

V is TRBV7-9 and J is TRBJ2-2, with 9 positions matching TRBD1. After removal of 5 bases from V and 6 bases from J, the junction contained 10 bases not matched to a gene. CDR1 and CDR2 (germline): SEHNR, FQNEAQ (reference sequence). The CDR3 runs 16 residues. DNA for the CDR3: TGTGCCAGCAGCATATACCGGGACAGGGTCTCCGGGGAGCTGTTTTTT. Its translation: CASSIYRDRVSGELFF.

The DNA for the CDR3 is TGTGCCAGCAGCTTATCGGGGAACGGGGAGACCCAGTACTTC. Translating gives CASSLSGNGETQYF. This chain uses TRBV7-6 with TRBJ2-5, with D possibly matching TRBD2 (5 bases). Looked up from germline, CDR1 is SGHVS and CDR2 is FNYEAQ. Trimming removed 2 bases at V and 5 bases at J, with 12 bases between. The CDR3 covers 14 residues.

This clone was found a few times. V and J are TRBV10-2 and TRBJ1-4; D is possibly TRBD1 (5 bases). Per the germline V gene, CDR1 is WSHSY and CDR2 is SAAADI. V lost 10 bases, J lost 0 bases, and 12 bases lay in between. The CDR3 covers 14 residues. The CDR3 reads CATIADTTNEKLFF. The CDR3 DNA sequence: TGCGCCACCATAGCGGACACAACTAATGAAAAACTGTTTTTT.

CDR3 residues: CASSSTGHTEAFF. The CDR3 coding sequence is TGTGCCAGCAGTTCTACAGGTCACACTGAAGCTTTCTTT. The J gene is TRBJ1-1, the V gene TRBV5-6; D perhaps matches TRBD1 (5 bases). Trimming cost V 5 bases and J 3 bases, with 11 bases left between them. CDR1 and CDR2 (germline): SGHDT, YYEEEE. The CDR3 sequence is 13 residues long. The variable domain in full, completed from reference TRBV5-6 and TRBJ1-1, reads DAGVTQSPTHLIKTRGQQVTLRCSPKSGHDTVSWYQQALGQGPQFIFQYYEEEERQRGNFPDRFSGHQFPNYSSELNVNALLLGDSALYLCASSSTGHTEAFFGQGTRLTVV.

This clone came up once. The chain links TRBV6-6 to TRBJ2-1, with unresolved D. Germline lookup yields CDR1 MNHNY and CDR2 SVGAGI (reference sequence). Trimming removed 4 bases at V and 16 bases at J, with 11 bases between. CDR3 size: 10 residues. For the CDR3, the DNA is TGTGCCAGCAGTTCCTCGACTCATTTCTTC. This translates into CASSSSTHFF.

This clone showed up just a few times. The chain carries TRBV7-9 and TRBJ2-5; TRBD2 might be the D (5 bases). Trimming removed 1 base at V and 3 bases at J, with 21 bases between. Germline lookup yields CDR1 SEHNR and CDR2 FQNEAQ (reference sequence). The CDR3 is 18 residues long. The CDR3 region has the DNA TGTGCCAGCAGCTTAGTACCCCCCGGGCTGGGAGTCAAAGAGACCCAGTACTTC. This translates into CASSLVPPGLGVKETQYF.

V gene TRBV27 combines with J gene TRBJ1-6; TRBD1 matches 9 bases. Trimming at V came to 5 bases and at J to 10 bases, leaving 6 bases not matched to a gene. Germline V gene lookup returns CDR1 MNHEY and CDR2 SMNVEV (reference sequence). This CDR3 is built from 14 residues. The CDR3 DNA sequence: TGTGCCAGCAGTCCTTCGACAGGGGGATCACCCCTCCACTTT. It is translated as CASSPSTGGSPLHF.

The V gene is TRBV5-5, the J gene TRBJ2-7; 11 bases match TRBD2. The V gene end was trimmed by 4 bases and the J gene end by 4 bases; junction bases not matched to a gene: 7. The germline V gene encodes CDR1 SGHKS and CDR2 YYEKEE (reference sequence). The CDR3 runs 15 residues. The CDR3 sequence is CASSRTSGGPYEQYF. The CDR3 nucleotides are TGTGCCAGCAGCCGAACTAGCGGGGGACCTTACGAGCAGTACTTC.